The 28 T cell receptor beta chains below come from one sample, sequenced in a study of T cell responses to AZD1222 COVID-19 vaccine. The table came from immunoSEQ multiplex PCR; TCRdb's copy has only in-frame clones and leaves some out. The table includes some 150,000 clones, about 92% detected once. Specimen: peripheral blood, collected 28 days after the second AZD1222 dose. The receptors were gathered from an adult who received the AZD1222 COVID-19 vaccine.

The CDR3 DNA reads TGTGCCAGCAGCGGGGGGAGGAGGGCCTACGAGCAGTACTTC. Protein sequence: CASSGGRRAYEQYF. The gene calls are TRBV5-6 and TRBJ2-7; perhaps TRBD2 as D (6 bases). The CDR3 spans 14 residues. V lost 4 bases to trimming and J lost 2 bases, with 13 bases between them. Germline V gene lookup returns CDR1 SGHDT and CDR2 YYEEEE.

CDR3 sequence: CASSPKGRVISPLHF. For the CDR3, the DNA is TGTGCCAGCAGTCCCAAAGGACGGGTTATTTCACCCCTCCACTTT. J is TRBJ1-6 and V is TRBV28; the D is unclear. This CDR3 is 15 amino acids long. The V gene's germline CDR1 is MDHEN and CDR2 SYDVKM. V gave up 5 bases and J gave up 9 bases, with 17 bases separating them.

This chain connects TRBV5-1 to TRBJ1-2, with TRBD1 as a possible D gene (6 bases). The V end lost 3 bases, the J end lost 0 bases, and 18 bases lay between the germline ends. The CDR3 is made up of 17 amino acids. Germline V lookup: CDR1 SGHRS, CDR2 YFSETQ. The CDR3 sequence: CASSWGGPGAPNYGYTF. As DNA, the CDR3 is TGCGCCAGCAGCTGGGGTGGGCCGGGGGCGCCTAACTATGGCTACACCTTC.

The rearrangement links TRBV6-2 or TRBV6-3 to TRBJ1-1; 10 nucleotides agree with TRBD1. V lost 5 bases to trimming and J lost 0 bases; unmatched junction nucleotides: 6. The CDR3 is 16 residues long. Germline V gene data show CDR1 as MNHEY and CDR2 as SVGEGT. The CDR3 is CASSKGTGVVNTEAFF. The DNA of the CDR3 is TGTGCCAGCAGTAAAGGGACAGGGGTAGTGAACACTGAAGCTTTCTTT.

This rearrangement joins TRBV28 to TRBJ2-2; 10 bases map to TRBD1. J was trimmed by 7 bases and V by 5 bases; bases with no gene match: 13. This CDR3 comprises 17 residues. Germline-derived CDR1 and CDR2 are MDHEN and SYDVKM. CDR3 sequence: CASSIPWGQGQSGELFF. DNA for the CDR3: TGTGCCAGCAGTATACCCTGGGGACAGGGGCAAAGCGGGGAGCTGTTTTTT.

The chain is built from TRBV7-6 and TRBJ2-4; unclear D gene. This CDR3 spans 15 amino acids. Germline loops: CDR1 SGHVS, CDR2 FNYEAQ. V lost 5 bases, J lost 6 bases, and 17 bases lay in between. This CDR3 reads CASSPDPGVGNIQYF. Here the CDR3 DNA reads TGTGCCAGCAGCCCAGACCCCGGAGTTGGAAACATTCAGTACTTC.

The rearrangement links TRBV9 to TRBJ1-1; D not resolved. This CDR3 region has 11 residues. Germline V gene sequence: CDR1 SGDLS, CDR2 YYNGEE. V gave up 10 bases and J gave up 1 base, with 8 bases separating them. The CDR3 spells CAGETNTEAFF. The CDR3 DNA reads TGTGCCGGGGAAACGAACACTGAAGCTTTCTTT.

V and J are TRBV7-3 and TRBJ1-1, with D unresolved. Between the trimmed V and J ends, which lost 0 bases and 1 base, there was a span of 6 bases. CDR1 and CDR2 (germline): SGHTA, FQGTGA. This CDR3 has 14 residues. CDR3 in DNA: TGTGCCAGCAGCTTAACGTCTTGGAACACTGAAGCTTTCTTT. Protein: CASSLTSWNTEAFF. The full variable domain, completed using reference TRBV7-3 and TRBJ1-1, is GAGVSQTPSNKVTEKGKYVELRCDPISGHTALYWYRQSLGQGPEFLIYFQGTGAADDSGLPNDRFFAVRPEGSVSTLKIQRTERGDSAVYLCASSLTSWNTEAFFGQGTRLTVV.

V is TRBV28 and J is TRBJ1-3; a possible D gene is TRBD1 (5 bases). The CDR3 covers 13 residues. V was pared by 5 bases and J by 7 bases, with 12 bases between. Germline V gene data show CDR1 as MDHEN and CDR2 as SYDVKM. The CDR3 DNA is TGTGCCAGCAGTGGGACCCCGGGTAACACCATATATTTT. It encodes CASSGTPGNTIYF.

This chain uses TRBV18 with TRBJ2-3; perhaps D is TRBD1 or TRBD2 (6 bases each). V was shortened by 2 bases and J by 0 bases, with 9 bases between the two germline ends. The CDR3 length is 15 residues. Germline assignment: CDR1 KGHSH and CDR2 LQKENI. Here the CDR3 reads CASSPRGVSTDTQYF. CDR3 bases: TGTGCCAGCTCACCAAGGGGGGTAAGCACAGATACGCAGTATTTT.

CDR3 bases: TGCGCCACCGGGACAGGGAACACCGGGGAGCTGTTTTTT. Translation gives CATGTGNTGELFF. The chain joins TRBV5-1 to TRBJ2-2, with 8 bases that match TRBD1. The J segment lost 1 base and the V segment lost 9 bases, leaving 2 bases of the junction unmatched. Germline-derived CDR1 and CDR2 are SGHRS and YFSETQ. The CDR3 extends over 13 amino acids.

This clone was counted a single time. The rearrangement uses TRBV25-1 and TRBJ1-2; no firm D call. Germline V CDR1 and CDR2: MGHDK, SYGVNS. Trimming shortened V by 3 bases and J by 4 bases, and 15 bases separated the two germline ends. CDR3 length: 15 residues. The CDR3 protein is CASSELSDGLYGYTF. For the CDR3, the DNA is TGTGCCAGCAGTGAGCTCTCGGACGGACTCTATGGCTACACCTTC.

The CDR3 reads CSVTRGGQHEQYF. The CDR3 DNA reads as TGCAGCGTTACCAGAGGGGGACAGCACGAGCAGTACTTC. V and J are TRBV29-1 and TRBJ2-7; 7 positions agree with TRBD1. The CDR3 has 13 amino acids. In germline, CDR1 is SQVTM, CDR2 ANQGSEA. V gave up 5 bases and J gave up 5 bases; unmatched junction bases: 9.

The CDR3 DNA reads as TGTGCCAGCAGCCCCGGGAGGGGACTCACCGGGGAGCTGTTTTTT. It yields the protein CASSPGRGLTGELFF. The gene calls are TRBV13 and TRBJ2-2, with 8 bases lining up with TRBD2. Unmatched junction bases numbered 6, after V lost 5 bases and J lost 4 bases. This CDR3 spans 15 amino acids. Germline CDR1 and CDR2: PRHDT and FYEKMQ (reference sequence).

This rearrangement joins TRBV28 to TRBJ1-3; D is undetermined. In germline, CDR1 is MDHEN, CDR2 SYDVKM. V lost 5 bases to trimming and J lost 4 bases, with 15 bases between them. The CDR3 extends over 15 amino acids. The DNA of the CDR3 is TGTGCCAGCAGTCCACTCGGGCCAGCAGGAAACACCATATATTTT. This sequence encodes CASSPLGPAGNTIYF.

The genes are TRBV6-5 and TRBJ2-7, with 7 bases fitting TRBD2. With V trimmed by 6 bases and J by 0 bases, 5 bases remained unmatched. The CDR3 is 14 amino acids. Germline CDR1 is MNHEY and CDR2 is SVGAGI. The CDR3 DNA is TGTGCCAGCAGGAGAGGACTAGTCTCCTACGAGCAGTACTTC. Its protein product is CASRRGLVSYEQYF.

This clone was found once. The chain uses TRBV7-2 and TRBJ2-7; TRBD1 matches 8 bases. Germline-derived CDR1 and CDR2 are SGHTA and FQGNSA. This CDR3 contains 14 residues. The junction had 9 bases not matched to a gene; V was cut back by 5 bases and J by 6 bases. The CDR3 bases are TGTGCCAGCAGCCCCTCCCGGGACAGGCGCGAGCAGTACTTC. Translating it yields CASSPSRDRREQYF.

The chain couples TRBV5-5 to TRBJ1-2; possible D gene TRBD1, 6 bases. Germline V gives CDR1 SGHKS, CDR2 YYEKEE (reference sequence). Trimming shortened V by 4 bases and J by 2 bases, and 15 bases separated the two germline ends. The CDR3 runs 15 residues. The CDR3 loop is CASSVGGILNYGYTF. The CDR3 bases are TGTGCCAGCAGCGTAGGGGGTATCTTGAACTATGGCTACACCTTC.

The gene calls are TRBV29-1 and TRBJ1-2; 9 bases map to TRBD1. Germline values: CDR1 SQVTM, CDR2 ANQGSEA. The V gene end was trimmed by 4 bases and the J gene end by 7 bases; junction bases not matched to a gene: 1. CDR3 length equals 11 residues. CDR3 DNA: TGCAGCGTTGCACAGGGGGCTGGCTACACCTTC. Protein product: CSVAQGAGYTF.

The J gene is TRBJ1-5, the V gene TRBV7-2; D call uncertain. Germline V lookup: CDR1 SGHTA, CDR2 FQGNSA. The CDR3 has 14 residues. The germline V and J ends were trimmed by 0 bases and 4 bases, with 7 bases remaining between them. DNA for the CDR3: TGTGCCAGCAGCTTAGCGCAGCTTAATCAGCCCCAGCATTTT. It encodes CASSLAQLNQPQHF.

This sequence joins TRBV28 and TRBJ1-2, with 7 bases matching TRBD1. Germline trimming cut 6 bases from V and 6 bases from J; bases unmatched to any gene: 4. Germline CDR1 MDHEN, CDR2 SYDVKM. This CDR3 comprises 12 residues. The CDR3 sequence is CASRQGSDGYTF. The CDR3 DNA reads TGTGCCAGCAGACAGGGGTCAGATGGCTACACCTTC.

This sequence joins TRBV9 and TRBJ1-1; D possibly corresponds to TRBD1 (5 bases). This CDR3 is 14 amino acids long. The ends were cut back, 3 bases at V and 4 bases at J, with 13 bases in the middle. CDR1 and CDR2 from the germline V gene are SGDLS and YYNGEE. For the CDR3, the DNA is TGTGCCAGCAGCGGCGCGGGGGTGTTCACTGAAGCTTTCTTT. Translated: CASSGAGVFTEAFF. The full variable domain, in which reference TRBV9 and TRBJ1-1 provide the parts outside the CDR3, is DSGVTQTPKHLITATGQRVTLRCSPRSGDLSVYWYQQSLDQGLQFLIQYYNGEERAKGNILERFSAQQFPDLHSELNLSSLELGDSALYFCASSGAGVFTEAFFGQGTRLTVV.

V and J are TRBV30 and TRBJ1-4; D perhaps matches TRBD1 (5 bases). Per germline, CDR1 GTSNPN and CDR2 SVGIG (reference sequence). The ends were cut back, 8 bases at V and 6 bases at J, with 13 bases in the middle. The length of the CDR3 is 12 residues. The DNA for the CDR3 is TGTGCCGGGGGGGTTCCGTATGAAAAACTGTTTTTT. Translated, it gives CAGGVPYEKLFF.

The V gene is TRBV30, the J gene TRBJ1-2; possibly TRBD1 for D (5 bases). Germline V gene data show CDR1 as GTSNPN and CDR2 as SVGIG (reference sequence). The CDR3 is 13 amino acids. V lost 0 bases to trimming and J lost 2 bases, with 7 bases between them. The CDR3 bases are TGTGCCTGGAGTGTATGGGGGAACTATGGCTACACCTTC. Translating gives CAWSVWGNYGYTF. Together with reference TRBV30 and TRBJ1-2, the CDR3 gives the full variable domain: SQTIHQWPATLVQPVGSPLSLECTVEGTSNPNLYWYRQAAGRGLQLLFYSVGIGQISSEVPQNLSASRPQDRQFILSSKKLLLSDSGFYLCAWSVWGNYGYTFGSGTRLTVV.

The chain couples TRBV5-4 to TRBJ2-5, with 8 bases fitting TRBD1. V was pared by 2 bases and J by 1 base, with 1 base of the junction left unmatched. Germline V gives CDR1 SGHNT, CDR2 YYREEE (reference sequence). The CDR3 is 14 amino acids. The CDR3 DNA reads TGTGCCAGCAGCTTCGGACAGGGCCAAGAGACCCAGTACTTC. Encoded protein: CASSFGQGQETQYF.

This clone was picked up one time. The V call is TRBV19, the J call TRBJ1-1, with D uncertain. The CDR3 is 12 amino acids. Trimming removed 5 bases from V and 6 bases from J, with 10 bases in between. Per the germline V gene, CDR1 is LNHDA and CDR2 is SQIVND (reference sequence). CDR3 in amino acids: CASSWREAEAFF. The CDR3, as DNA: TGTGCCAGTAGTTGGCGTGAGGCTGAAGCTTTCTTT. Together with reference TRBV19 and TRBJ1-1, the CDR3 gives the full variable domain: DGGITQSPKYLFRKEGQNVTLSCEQNLNHDAMYWYRQDPGQGLRLIYYSQIVNDFQKGDIAEGYSVSREKKESFPLTVTSAQKNPTAFYLCASSWREAEAFFGQGTRLTVV.

The chain links TRBV5-6 to TRBJ1-6; possible D gene TRBD1, 6 bases. Trimming took 0 bases from V and 11 from J, leaving 15 bases between them. The CDR3 runs 15 residues. Germline V gene lookup returns CDR1 SGHDT and CDR2 YYEEEE. In DNA form, the CDR3 reads TGTGCCAGCAGCTTGGTCCAGACAGGAGACGCACCCCTCCACTTT. Translating gives CASSLVQTGDAPLHF.

V gene TRBV3-1 (or the pseudogene TRBV3-2) combines with J gene TRBJ1-2, with D possibly being TRBD1 (6 bases). The CDR3 has 16 amino acids. Germline CDR1 LGHDT, CDR2 YNNKEL (reference sequence). V gave up 0 bases and J gave up 6 bases, with 17 bases separating them. CDR3 sequence (DNA): TGTGCCAGCAGCCAAGAATATATGTTAGGGGGGGATGGCTACACCTTC. This translates into CASSQEYMLGGDGYTF.